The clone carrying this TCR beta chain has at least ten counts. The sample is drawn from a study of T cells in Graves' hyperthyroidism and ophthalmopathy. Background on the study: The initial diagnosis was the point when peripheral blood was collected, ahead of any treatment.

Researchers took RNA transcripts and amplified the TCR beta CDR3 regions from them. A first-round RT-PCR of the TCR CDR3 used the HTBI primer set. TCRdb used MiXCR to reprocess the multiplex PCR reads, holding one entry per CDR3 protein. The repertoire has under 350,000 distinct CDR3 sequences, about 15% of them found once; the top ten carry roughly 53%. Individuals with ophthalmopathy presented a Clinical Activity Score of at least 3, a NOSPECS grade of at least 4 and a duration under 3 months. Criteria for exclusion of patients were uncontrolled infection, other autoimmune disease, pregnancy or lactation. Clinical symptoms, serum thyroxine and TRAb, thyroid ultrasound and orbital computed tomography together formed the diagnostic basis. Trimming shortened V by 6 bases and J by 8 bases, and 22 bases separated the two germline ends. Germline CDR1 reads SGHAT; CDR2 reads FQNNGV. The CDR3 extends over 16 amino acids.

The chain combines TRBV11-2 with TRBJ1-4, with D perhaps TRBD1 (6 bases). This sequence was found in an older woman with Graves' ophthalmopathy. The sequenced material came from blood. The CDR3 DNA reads TGTGCCAGCAGTCACATATTATGGCAGGGGAAGGAAAAACTGTTTTTT. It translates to CASSHILWQGKEKLFF.